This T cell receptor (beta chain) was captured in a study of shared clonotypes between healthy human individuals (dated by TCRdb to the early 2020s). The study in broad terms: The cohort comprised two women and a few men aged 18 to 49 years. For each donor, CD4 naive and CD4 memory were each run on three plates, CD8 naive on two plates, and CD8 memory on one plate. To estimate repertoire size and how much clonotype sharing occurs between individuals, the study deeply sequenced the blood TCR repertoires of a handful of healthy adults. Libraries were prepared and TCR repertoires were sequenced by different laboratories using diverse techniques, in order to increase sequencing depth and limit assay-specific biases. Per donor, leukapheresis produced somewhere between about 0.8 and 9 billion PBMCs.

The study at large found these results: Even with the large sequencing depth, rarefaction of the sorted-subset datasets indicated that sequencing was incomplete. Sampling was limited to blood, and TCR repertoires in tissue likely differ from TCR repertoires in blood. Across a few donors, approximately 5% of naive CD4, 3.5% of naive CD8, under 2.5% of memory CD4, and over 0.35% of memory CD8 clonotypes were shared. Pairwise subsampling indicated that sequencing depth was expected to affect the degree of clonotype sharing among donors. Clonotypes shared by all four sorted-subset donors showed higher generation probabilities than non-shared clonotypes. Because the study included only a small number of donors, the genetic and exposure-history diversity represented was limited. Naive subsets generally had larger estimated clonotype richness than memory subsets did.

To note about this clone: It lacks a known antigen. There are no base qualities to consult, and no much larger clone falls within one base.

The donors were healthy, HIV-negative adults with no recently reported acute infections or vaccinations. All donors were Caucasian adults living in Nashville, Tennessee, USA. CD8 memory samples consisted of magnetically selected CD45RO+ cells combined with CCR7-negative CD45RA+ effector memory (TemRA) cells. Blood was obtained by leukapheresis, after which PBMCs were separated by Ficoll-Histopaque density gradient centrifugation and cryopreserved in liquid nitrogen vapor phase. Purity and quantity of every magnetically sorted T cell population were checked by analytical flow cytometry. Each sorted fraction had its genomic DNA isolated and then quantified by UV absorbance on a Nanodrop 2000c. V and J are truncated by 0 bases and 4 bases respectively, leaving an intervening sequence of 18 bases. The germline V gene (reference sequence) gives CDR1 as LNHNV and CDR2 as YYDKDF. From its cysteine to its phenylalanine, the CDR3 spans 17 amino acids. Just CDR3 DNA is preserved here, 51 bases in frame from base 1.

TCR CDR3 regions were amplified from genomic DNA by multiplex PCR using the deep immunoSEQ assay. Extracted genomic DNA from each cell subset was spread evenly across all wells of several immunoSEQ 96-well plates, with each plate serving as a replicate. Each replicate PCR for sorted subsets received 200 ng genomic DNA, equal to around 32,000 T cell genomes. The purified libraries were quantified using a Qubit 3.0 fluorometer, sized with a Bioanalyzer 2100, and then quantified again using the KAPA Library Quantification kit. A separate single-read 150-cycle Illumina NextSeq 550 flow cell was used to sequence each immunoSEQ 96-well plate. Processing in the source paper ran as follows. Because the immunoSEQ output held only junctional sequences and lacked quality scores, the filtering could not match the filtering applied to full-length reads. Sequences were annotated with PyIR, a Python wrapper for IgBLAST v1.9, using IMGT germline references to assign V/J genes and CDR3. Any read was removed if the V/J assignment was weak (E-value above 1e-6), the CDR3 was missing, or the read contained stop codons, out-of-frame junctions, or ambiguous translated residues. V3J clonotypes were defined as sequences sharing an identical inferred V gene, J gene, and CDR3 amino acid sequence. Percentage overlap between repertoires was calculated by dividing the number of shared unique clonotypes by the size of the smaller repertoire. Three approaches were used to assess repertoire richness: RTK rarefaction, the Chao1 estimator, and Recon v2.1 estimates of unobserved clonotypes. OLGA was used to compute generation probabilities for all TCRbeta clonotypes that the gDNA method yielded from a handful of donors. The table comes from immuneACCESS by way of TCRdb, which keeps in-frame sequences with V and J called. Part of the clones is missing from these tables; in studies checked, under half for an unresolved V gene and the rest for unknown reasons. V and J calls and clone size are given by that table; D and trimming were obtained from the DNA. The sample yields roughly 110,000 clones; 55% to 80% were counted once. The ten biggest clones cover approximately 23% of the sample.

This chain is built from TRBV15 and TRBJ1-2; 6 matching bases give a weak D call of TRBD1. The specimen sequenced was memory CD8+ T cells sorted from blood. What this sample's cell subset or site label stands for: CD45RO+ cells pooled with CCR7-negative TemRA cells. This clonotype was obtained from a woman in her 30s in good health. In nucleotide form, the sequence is TGTGCCACCAGCAGAGATGGGGGCTGGAAGGGAGGCTATGGCTACACCTTC. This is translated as CATSRDGGWKGGYGYTF.